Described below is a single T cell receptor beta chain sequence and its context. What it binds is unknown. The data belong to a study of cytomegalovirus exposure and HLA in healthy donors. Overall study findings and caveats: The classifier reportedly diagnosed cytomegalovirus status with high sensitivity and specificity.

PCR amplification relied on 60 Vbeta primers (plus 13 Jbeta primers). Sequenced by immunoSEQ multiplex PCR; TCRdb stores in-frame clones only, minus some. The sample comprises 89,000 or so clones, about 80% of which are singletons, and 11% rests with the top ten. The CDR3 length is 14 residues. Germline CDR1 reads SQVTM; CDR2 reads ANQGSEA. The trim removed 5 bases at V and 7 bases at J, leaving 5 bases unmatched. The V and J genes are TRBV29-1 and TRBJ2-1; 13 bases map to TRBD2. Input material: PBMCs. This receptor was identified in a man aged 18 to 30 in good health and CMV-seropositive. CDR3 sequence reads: CSVSRTSGGNEQFF. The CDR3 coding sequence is TGCAGCGTTTCCCGGACTAGCGGGGGAAATGAGCAGTTCTTC.